Listed below are T cell receptor beta chains from one sample, sequenced in a study of cytomegalovirus exposure and HLA in healthy donors. The repertoire was sequenced with immunoSEQ multiplex PCR; TCRdb's copy has only in-frame clones and lacks some. The sample yields 140,000 or so clones, around three fifths seen once. The sample was PBMCs. The receptors were sampled from a male donor in good health and CMV-seronegative. The conserved cysteine and the conserved F or W are not part of the CDR3 here. Fields, in order: clone size, V gene, D gene, CDR3 protein. The D gene is left open where the match is weak. Rows give clone size only sometimes, using once, few, many, or a class for an expanded clone.

clone size: .
V gene: TRBV27
D gene: .
CDR3 protein: ASSSRPLRRGLGDNQPQH

clone size: .
V gene: TRBV29-1
D gene: .
CDR3 protein: SGSLDPSYEQY

clone size: .
V gene: TRBV6-1
D gene: TRBD1
CDR3 protein: AGGDSFNQPQH

clone size: .
V gene: TRBV7-2
D gene: .
CDR3 protein: ASSLLRNQETQY

clone size: .
V gene: TRBV6-5
D gene: TRBD1
CDR3 protein: ASSDPYRGTEAF

clone size: .
V gene: TRBV7-9
D gene: TRBD2
CDR3 protein: ASSLSGGADTQY

clone size: few
V gene: TRBV6-5
D gene: TRBD2
CDR3 protein: ASSYQTSGSSYEQY

clone size: few
V gene: TRBV6-5
D gene: TRBD1
CDR3 protein: ASGKQGANEKLF

clone size: .
V gene: TRBV11-3
D gene: .
CDR3 protein: ASSPAGRGRCNQPQH

clone size: .
V gene: TRBV2
D gene: .
CDR3 protein: ASRDSSGNTIY

clone size: .
V gene: TRBV7-9
D gene: TRBD1
CDR3 protein: ASSRDRGRETGYT

clone size: .
V gene: TRBV27
D gene: TRBD1
CDR3 protein: ASSFQGAYEQY

clone size: .
V gene: TRBV28
D gene: .
CDR3 protein: ASNVPGSSSTEAF

clone size: few
V gene: TRBV6-1
D gene: TRBD1
CDR3 protein: ASSMRTGATYEQY

clone size: .
V gene: TRBV29-1
D gene: .
CDR3 protein: SVHRGDEKLF

clone size: few
V gene: TRBV7-2
D gene: .
CDR3 protein: ASSGIQQGGYT

clone size: few
V gene: TRBV6-1
D gene: TRBD2
CDR3 protein: ASSDQGLAGGGDTQY

clone size: .
V gene: TRBV27
D gene: .
CDR3 protein: ASSLTRSSYEQY

clone size: .
V gene: TRBV5-1
D gene: .
CDR3 protein: ASSLDQVGEKLF

clone size: few
V gene: TRBV6-5
D gene: .
CDR3 protein: ASSRGGAGNYGYT

clone size: .
V gene: TRBV7-2
D gene: .
CDR3 protein: ASRWAGQSDTQY

clone size: .
V gene: TRBV18
D gene: TRBD1
CDR3 protein: ASSPSDRADTIY

clone size: few
V gene: TRBV5-1
D gene: TRBD1
CDR3 protein: ASSLGPGTEIYEQY

clone size: few
V gene: TRBV30
D gene: TRBD1
CDR3 protein: AWDRGRDEQY

clone size: .
V gene: TRBV9
D gene: .
CDR3 protein: ASSPHGGPNTEAF

clone size: .
V gene: TRBV4-1
D gene: TRBD1
CDR3 protein: ASRQLGGANTEAF

clone size: .
V gene: TRBV7-2
D gene: TRBD2
CDR3 protein: ASSSSWLAGSVDTQY

clone size: .
V gene: TRBV7-9
D gene: TRBD1
CDR3 protein: ASTRQGVWEQY

clone size: few
V gene: TRBV10-3
D gene: .
CDR3 protein: AISEKALASTDTQY

clone size: .
V gene: TRBV28
D gene: TRBD1
CDR3 protein: ASSLTRDRGLNTEAF

clone size: .
V gene: TRBV27
D gene: .
CDR3 protein: ASSPHAVGGISNIIVQPQH

clone size: .
V gene: TRBV5-1
D gene: .
CDR3 protein: ASSLELGSNEKLF

clone size: .
V gene: TRBV30
D gene: .
CDR3 protein: AWSIRQAGEQY

clone size: .
V gene: TRBV7-6
D gene: .
CDR3 protein: ASSFTGTGTDTQY

clone size: .
V gene: TRBV19
D gene: .
CDR3 protein: ASSAGLGEKLF

clone size: few
V gene: TRBV9
D gene: .
CDR3 protein: ASSSREDTEAF

clone size: .
V gene: TRBV10-3
D gene: .
CDR3 protein: AISPQVGTEAF

clone size: .
V gene: TRBV7-3
D gene: .
CDR3 protein: ASSVLGAVGETQY

clone size: .
V gene: TRBV9
D gene: TRBD1
CDR3 protein: ASSLQGALSEKLF

clone size: .
V gene: TRBV9
D gene: .
CDR3 protein: ASSPTFGEGGETQY

clone size: .
V gene: TRBV7-2
D gene: .
CDR3 protein: ASSPGRMPDTQY

clone size: .
V gene: TRBV5-1
D gene: TRBD1
CDR3 protein: ASSLAPTGPDSPLH

clone size: .
V gene: TRBV9
D gene: TRBD2
CDR3 protein: ASSVATSGAGYQETQY

clone size: .
V gene: TRBV28
D gene: .
CDR3 protein: ASSQVSMTDTQY